The 24 T cell receptor beta chains presented below share a single source sample, sequenced in a study of beta chain features in type 1 diabetes. All of the isolated RNA was reverse transcribed, so expressed TCRB transcripts were sequenced. Using immunoSEQ multiplex PCR, the repertoire was profiled, and TCRdb retains in-frame clones only, with some absent. The sample shows under 90,000 clones, under 35% of them seen only once. The specimen was stem cell memory CD4+ T cells from blood. The receptor set was obtained from a woman under 30 in good health.

This clone was detected only a few times. The rearrangement uses TRBV18 and TRBJ1-1; TRBD1 is a possible D gene (5 bases). This CDR3 spans 14 amino acids. Trimming took off 6 bases at V and 3 bases at J, with 14 bases between the two ends. The germline gives CDR1 KGHSH, CDR2 LQKENI. Written as DNA, the CDR3 is TGTGCCAGCTCTGGCGACAGCTATGACACTGAAGCTTTCTTT. Translating it yields CASSGDSYDTEAFF.

The gene calls are TRBV18 and TRBJ1-2, with TRBD1 matching 10 bases. The V gene end was trimmed by 2 bases and the J gene end by 5 bases; junction bases not matched to a gene: 2. CDR1 and CDR2 from the germline V gene are KGHSH and LQKENI. This CDR3 has 14 residues. CDR3 coding DNA: TGTGCCAGCTCACCAGGGACAGGGGATTATGGCTACACCTTC. Protein product: CASSPGTGDYGYTF. The full variable domain, its missing parts supplied by reference TRBV18 and TRBJ1-2, is NAGVMQNPRHLVRRRGQEARLRCSPMKGHSHVYWYRQLPEEGLKFMVYLQKENIIDESGMPKERFSAEFPKEGPSILRIQQVVRGDSAAYFCASSPGTGDYGYTFGSGTRLTVV.

This clone was seen more than once but under ten times. This chain connects TRBV18 to TRBJ2-3, with 10 bases aligning to TRBD1. From germline, CDR1 is KGHSH and CDR2 LQKENI. The CDR3 length is 17 residues. Unmatched junction bases numbered 12, after V lost 6 bases and J lost 3 bases. As DNA, the CDR3 is TGTGCCAGCTCCCTACCGAAGACAGGGGGCGAGACAGATACGCAGTATTTT. This gives the protein CASSLPKTGGETDTQYF.

The sample holds a few counts of this clone. The chain recombines TRBV29-1 with TRBJ1-2; a possible D gene is TRBD1 (6 bases). Looked up from germline, CDR1 is SQVTM and CDR2 is ANQGSEA. CDR3 length: 13 amino acids. Between the trimmed V and J ends, which lost 0 bases and 7 bases, there was a span of 12 bases. The CDR3 DNA is TGCAGCGTTGAAGACAGGGGAAGTGGTGGCTACACCTTC. Encoded protein: CSVEDRGSGGYTF.

The chain recombines TRBV28 with TRBJ2-5, with D perhaps matching TRBD2 (6 bases). The V gene's germline CDR1 is MDHEN and CDR2 SYDVKM. V was shortened by 4 bases and J by 9 bases, with 15 bases between the two germline ends. The CDR3 is 13 residues long. The CDR3: CASSSLGGRAQYF. DNA for the CDR3: TGTGCCAGCAGTTCATTGGGAGGTCGGGCCCAGTACTTC.

The V and J genes are TRBV6-5 and TRBJ2-2; the match to TRBD1 covers 10 bases. The CDR3 sequence is 14 residues long. The V gene end was trimmed by 5 bases and the J gene end by 7 bases; junction bases not matched to a gene: 4. The germline V gene has CDR1 MNHEY and CDR2 SVGAGI. The CDR3 bases are TGTGCCAGCAGTCCGGGACAGGGGTTCGGGGAGCTGTTTTTT. Protein sequence: CASSPGQGFGELFF.

This clone has only a few counts. V is TRBV19 and J is TRBJ2-7; 8 bases align to TRBD1. The V gene's germline CDR1 is LNHDA and CDR2 SQIVND (reference sequence). This CDR3 is 14 amino acids long. Losses at the gene ends were 6 bases for V and 6 bases for J; bases not matched to a gene: 10. CDR3 nucleotides: TGTGCCAGTAGCTCCGACAGGGGAATGGCCGAGCAGTACTTC. Protein sequence: CASSSDRGMAEQYF.

J is TRBJ2-5 and V is TRBV6-5; D is perhaps TRBD1 (6 bases). This CDR3 is built from 13 residues. Per the germline V gene, CDR1 is MNHEY and CDR2 is SVGAGI. The V end lost 10 bases, the J end lost 2 bases, and 14 bases lay between the germline ends. The CDR3 region is CATRTAPQETQYF. In DNA form, the CDR3 reads TGTGCCACCCGGACAGCACCTCAAGAGACCCAGTACTTC.

This chain uses TRBV9 with TRBJ2-2, with D hard to call. Germline V CDR1 and CDR2: SGDLS, YYNGEE. This CDR3 has 13 residues. The V gene lost 1 base and the J gene lost 4 bases, with 5 bases spanning the gap. The CDR3 loop reads CASSVQITGELFF. CDR3 coding DNA: TGTGCCAGCAGCGTACAAATCACCGGGGAGCTGTTTTTT.

The chain links TRBV10-3 to TRBJ1-1; possibly TRBD1 for D (6 bases). The CDR3 runs 15 residues. Germline V gene lookup returns CDR1 ENHRY and CDR2 SYGVKD. The V end lost 4 bases, the J end lost 1 base, and 13 bases lay between the germline ends. CDR3: CAISGAARGNTEAFF. The CDR3 nucleotides are TGTGCCATCAGTGGAGCAGCCAGGGGGAACACTGAAGCTTTCTTT.

The V and J genes are TRBV18 and TRBJ2-5; 8 positions agree with TRBD2. The CDR3 runs to 14 residues. The germline gives CDR1 KGHSH, CDR2 LQKENI. The V segment lost 3 bases and the J segment 6 bases; nucleotides outside the gene matches: 6. The CDR3 DNA sequence: TGTGCCAGCTCACCTACGGGAGGGGAAAAGACCCAGTACTTC. This codes for CASSPTGGEKTQYF.

This clone was seen more than once but under ten times. The chain couples TRBV4-2 to TRBJ2-2; D is possibly TRBD2 (5 bases). This CDR3 has 15 amino acids. V was pared by 3 bases and J by 6 bases, with 14 bases between. The germline gives CDR1 LGHNA, CDR2 YNFKEQ. The CDR3 protein is CASSHPSDGAGELFF. In DNA form, the CDR3 reads TGTGCCAGCAGCCACCCATCGGACGGGGCCGGGGAGCTGTTTTTT.

The chain is built from TRBV5-1 and TRBJ2-2; TRBD2 is a possible D gene (6 bases). The germline CDR1 and CDR2 sequences are SGHRS and YFSETQ. V was cut by 4 bases and J by 7 bases, with 14 bases left in between. The CDR3 has 14 residues. The CDR3 nucleotides read TGCGCCAGCAGCGGAATCCAGGGAGGCGGGGAGCTGTTTTTT. Its translation: CASSGIQGGGELFF.

This clone was seen only a few times. V and J are TRBV11-2 and TRBJ2-5; D is unresolved. This CDR3 is 15 amino acids long. V shed 3 bases and J shed 3 bases, with 14 bases lying between them. The germline gives CDR1 SGHAT, CDR2 FQNNGV. CDR3 protein: CASSLRSNVEETQYF. The CDR3 DNA sequence: TGTGCCAGCAGCTTGCGGAGTAATGTGGAAGAGACCCAGTACTTC.

This chain uses TRBV11-3 with TRBJ2-3; TRBD2 matches 9 bases. Unmatched junction bases numbered 11, after V lost 8 bases and J lost 2 bases. The CDR3 is made up of 16 amino acids. CDR1 is SGHNT, CDR2 YENEEA, per germline. Written as DNA, the CDR3 is TGTGCCAGCGCGGTTAGCGGGAGACCCACCACAGATACGCAGTATTTT. Translated: CASAVSGRPTTDTQYF. The whole variable domain, filled in from reference TRBV11-3 and TRBJ2-3, reads EAGVVQSPRYKIIEKKQPVAFWCNPISGHNTLYWYLQNLGQGPELLIRYENEEAVDDSQLPKDRFSAERLKGVDSTLKIQPAELGDSAVYLCASAVSGRPTTDTQYFGPGTRLTVL.

This clone was counted only a few times. The CDR3 reads CASSVGDRGTYGANVLTF. The CDR3 nucleotides read TGTGCCAGCAGCGTAGGAGACAGGGGTACATACGGGGCCAACGTCCTGACTTTC. The rearrangement joins TRBV9 to TRBJ2-6, with 8 bases fitting TRBD1. This CDR3 spans 18 amino acids. Germline loops: CDR1 SGDLS, CDR2 YYNGEE. Trimming cost V 0 bases and J 4 bases; bases outside gene matches: 9.

The chain carries TRBV7-9 and TRBJ2-2, with 8 bases fitting TRBD1. The V gene's germline CDR1 is SEHNR and CDR2 FQNEAQ (reference sequence). Trimming cost V 7 bases and J 0 bases; bases outside gene matches: 4. CDR3 length: 15 residues. In nucleotides, the CDR3 is TGTGCCAGCACCAAGGGACAGGCGAACACCGGGGAGCTGTTTTTT. Protein: CASTKGQANTGELFF.

The rearrangement uses TRBV15 and TRBJ2-6; no clear D gene. CDR1 LNHNV and CDR2 YYDKDF come from the germline V gene (reference sequence). V lost 0 bases, J lost 4 bases, and 10 bases lay in between. This CDR3 region has 16 residues. Written as DNA, the CDR3 is TGTGCCACCAGCAGAGATCGGTGGTACGGGGCCAACGTCCTGACTTTC. It codes for CATSRDRWYGANVLTF.

This clone was detected only a few times. The chain employs TRBV13 and TRBJ2-7; 8 nucleotides align to TRBD1. The CDR3 totals 15 residues. Germline values: CDR1 PRHDT, CDR2 FYEKMQ (reference sequence). Trimming at V came to 1 base and at J to 2 bases, leaving 4 bases not matched to a gene. CDR3 sequence (DNA): TGTGCCAGCAGCTTAGCGGGACAGGTTACCTACGAGCAGTACTTC. Protein product: CASSLAGQVTYEQYF.

The rearrangement links TRBV4-3 to TRBJ2-3, with 10 nucleotides matching TRBD2. The germline V gene has CDR1 LGHNA and CDR2 YSLEER. This CDR3 comprises 17 residues. V shed 4 bases, J shed 8 bases, and the junction held 15 bases outside the gene matches. The CDR3, as DNA: TGCGCCAGCAGCCCCATTTTGAAGCGGGGGGGCGGGGTTACGCAGTATTTT. Translating gives CASSPILKRGGGVTQYF.

The chain employs TRBV15 and TRBJ2-2; D gene ambiguous. The CDR3 is 14 residues long. V was cut by 3 bases and J by 1 base, with 6 bases left in between. The germline V gene encodes CDR1 LNHNV and CDR2 YYDKDF (reference sequence). The CDR3 nucleotides read TGTGCCACCAGCAGGGTCAGGAACACCGGGGAGCTGTTTTTT. Its translation is CATSRVRNTGELFF.

In its sample, this clone was seen a few times. The chain employs TRBV5-8 and TRBJ1-4; no firm D call. Trimming removed 5 bases at V and 8 bases at J, with 7 bases between. Germline V gene data show CDR1 as SGHTS and CDR2 as YDEGEE. The CDR3 is made up of 11 amino acids. In DNA, the CDR3 is TGTGCCAGCAGGGCCCCGGAAAAACTGTTTTTT. The encoded protein is CASRAPEKLFF.

This chain uses TRBV2 with TRBJ1-2, with 10 bases lining up with TRBD1. V was clipped by 3 bases and J by 5 bases; unmatched bases: 0. The germline CDR1 and CDR2 sequences are SNHLY and FYNNEI. The CDR3 is 13 residues long. The CDR3, as DNA: TGTGCCAGCAGTGAGGGACAGGGGTATGGCTACACCTTC. Translated: CASSEGQGYGYTF.

This clone was seen once. The V gene is TRBV9, the J gene TRBJ2-7; weak D call: TRBD2 (7 bases). Trimming took off 0 bases at V and 3 bases at J, with 13 bases between the two ends. The CDR3 runs 15 residues. Germline CDR1 and CDR2: SGDLS and YYNGEE. CDR3 DNA sequence: TGTGCCAGCAGCGTAGGGGGAGGGGGACTCTACGAGCAGTACTTC. Protein sequence: CASSVGGGGLYEQYF.